This is a list of T cell receptor beta chains from one sample in a study of high-grade serous ovarian cancer treatment subgroups. TCRdb's copy holds only in-frame clones and misses some; the assay was immunoSEQ multiplex PCR. This sample has over 6,500 clones, with 60% to 85% found just once. The sample consisted of tumor tissue. These receptor sequences come from a human donor with high-grade serous ovarian cancer. The CDR3 runs from the conserved cysteine through the conserved F or W. D genes are given only for firm matches. A clone size is listed for some rows: how often the clone was seen (once, few, many), or a class if it is expanded.

j_gene: TRBJ1-4
abundance: -
v_gene: TRBV6-5
d_gene: -
CDR3aa: CASSYGRQGNEKLFF
CDR3nt: TGTGCCAGCAGTTACGGGCGTCAGGGAAATGAAAAACTGTTTTTT

j_gene: TRBJ1-3
abundance: -
v_gene: TRBV5-8
d_gene: -
CDR3aa: CASSPVGDSGNTIYF
CDR3nt: TGTGCCAGCAGCCCCGTGGGGGACTCTGGAAACACCATATATTTT

j_gene: TRBJ1-2
abundance: -
v_gene: TRBV30
d_gene: -
CDR3aa: CAWSVQGTYGYTF
CDR3nt: TGTGCCTGGAGTGTACAGGGAACCTATGGCTACACCTTC

j_gene: TRBJ1-2
abundance: medium-sized
v_gene: TRBV6-5
d_gene: TRBD1
CDR3aa: CASKDRANYGYTF
CDR3nt: TGTGCCAGTAAGGACAGGGCTAACTATGGCTACACCTTC

j_gene: TRBJ1-1
abundance: -
v_gene: TRBV6-6
d_gene: -
CDR3aa: CASSYSDTTLEAFF
CDR3nt: TGTGCCAGCAGTTACTCCGACACTACCCTTGAAGCTTTCTTT

j_gene: TRBJ1-2
abundance: -
v_gene: TRBV7-2
d_gene: TRBD1
CDR3aa: CASSHSDRELYGYTF
CDR3nt: TGTGCCAGCAGCCACTCAGACAGGGAACTATATGGCTACACCTTC

j_gene: TRBJ2-5
abundance: -
v_gene: TRBV18
d_gene: -
CDR3aa: CASSPTHVEETQYF
CDR3nt: TGTGCCAGCTCACCGACACATGTGGAAGAGACCCAGTACTTC

j_gene: TRBJ2-2
abundance: -
v_gene: TRBV5-6
d_gene: -
CDR3aa: CASSLAGLANTGELFF
CDR3nt: TGTGCCAGCAGCTTGGCCGGCTTAGCGAACACCGGGGAGCTGTTTTTT

j_gene: TRBJ1-2
abundance: -
v_gene: TRBV19
d_gene: TRBD1
CDR3aa: CASSITGQEFYGYTF
CDR3nt: TGTGCCAGTAGTATAACGGGACAGGAGTTCTATGGCTACACCTTC

j_gene: TRBJ2-7
abundance: once
v_gene: TRBV9
d_gene: TRBD1
CDR3aa: CASSAGQGPYEQYF
CDR3nt: TGTGCCAGCAGCGCCGGACAGGGGCCCTACGAGCAGTACTTC

j_gene: TRBJ2-1
abundance: -
v_gene: TRBV7-2
d_gene: TRBD2
CDR3aa: CASSLGSSGVPTFGNEQFF
CDR3nt: TGTGCCAGCAGCTTAGGGTCTAGCGGGGTACCTACCTTTGGGAATGAGCAGTTCTTC

j_gene: TRBJ1-2
abundance: few
v_gene: TRBV19
d_gene: -
CDR3aa: CASSRERGGYTF
CDR3nt: TGTGCCAGTAGTAGGGAACGGGGTGGCTACACCTTC

j_gene: TRBJ2-3
abundance: -
v_gene: TRBV5-1
d_gene: -
CDR3aa: CASSNRANTDTQYF
CDR3nt: TGCGCCAGCTCGAACAGGGCTAACACAGATACGCAGTATTTT

j_gene: TRBJ2-1
abundance: -
v_gene: TRBV5-1
d_gene: -
CDR3aa: CASSLEGSDRYNEQFF
CDR3nt: TGCGCCAGCAGCTTGGAGGGGTCAGATCGATACAATGAGCAGTTCTTC

j_gene: TRBJ2-3
abundance: -
v_gene: TRBV5-4
d_gene: TRBD2
CDR3aa: CASSRPPSSGGLSTDTQYF
CDR3nt: TGTGCCAGCAGCCGACCCCCTTCGAGCGGGGGGCTTAGCACAGATACGCAGTATTTT

j_gene: TRBJ2-7
abundance: -
v_gene: TRBV27
d_gene: -
CDR3aa: CASSFGSGDVTGEQYF
CDR3nt: TGTGCCAGCAGTTTTGGTTCAGGGGACGTCACCGGGGAGCAGTACTTC

j_gene: TRBJ2-7
abundance: -
v_gene: TRBV2
d_gene: TRBD2
CDR3aa: CASTAGGLSEQYF
CDR3nt: TGTGCCAGCACGGCGGGGGGGCTGAGCGAGCAGTACTTC

j_gene: TRBJ1-1
abundance: few
v_gene: TRBV4-3
d_gene: TRBD1
CDR3aa: CASSQNTGENTEAFF
CDR3nt: TGCGCCAGCAGCCAGAACACAGGGGAGAACACTGAAGCTTTCTTT

j_gene: TRBJ2-1
abundance: -
v_gene: TRBV7-9
d_gene: TRBD2
CDR3aa: CASTPSGGSSYNEQFF
CDR3nt: TGTGCCAGCACCCCCTCGGGGGGTAGCTCCTACAATGAGCAGTTCTTC

j_gene: TRBJ1-5
abundance: -
v_gene: TRBV19
d_gene: TRBD1
CDR3aa: CASSTGQGRNQPQHF
CDR3nt: TGTGCCAGTAGTACGGGACAGGGACGCAATCAGCCCCAGCATTTT

j_gene: TRBJ2-7
abundance: -
v_gene: TRBV2
d_gene: -
CDR3aa: CASSDPHRAYEQYF
CDR3nt: TGTGCCAGCAGTGACCCCCACAGGGCCTACGAGCAGTACTTC

j_gene: TRBJ1-2
abundance: -
v_gene: TRBV27
d_gene: -
CDR3aa: CASSLSPGPPPGYTF
CDR3nt: TGTGCCAGCAGTTTATCCCCAGGACCGCCCCCTGGCTACACCTTC

j_gene: TRBJ2-1
abundance: -
v_gene: TRBV7-9
d_gene: TRBD1
CDR3aa: CASSPRQGLYNEQFF
CDR3nt: TGTGCCAGCAGCCCCCGACAGGGCCTGTACAATGAGCAGTTCTTC

j_gene: TRBJ1-4
abundance: -
v_gene: TRBV6-1
d_gene: -
CDR3aa: CASSWGAANEKLFF
CDR3nt: TGTGCCAGCAGTTGGGGGGCGGCTAATGAAAAACTGTTTTTT